The entry below gives a single T cell receptor (beta chain) sequence along with its context. Its antigen is currently unknown. Sequencing was performed with immunoSEQ multiplex PCR; in TCRdb, only in-frame clones are kept and a portion is missing. The table has tens of thousands of clones, about nine tenths seen once. The sample is drawn from a study of T cell responses to AZD1222 COVID-19 vaccine. Between the trimmed V and J ends, which lost 6 bases and 11 bases, there was a span of 2 bases. The V gene's germline CDR1 is LGHDT and CDR2 YNNKEL (reference sequence). This CDR3 comprises 8 residues. General study results and limits: Baseline serostatus was positive in only a handful of AZD1222 recipients. Among the donors, most were white British and more were female, and clonal diversity was possibly underestimated. Spike-specific TCR breadth and depth both grew after two AZD1222 doses. Unmutated variant regions are reportedly the target of nearly half of TCRs that are spike-specific.

The J gene is TRBJ2-1, the V gene TRBV3-1 (or the pseudogene TRBV3-2); D gene ambiguous. The clonotype was recovered from an adult who received the MenACWY meningococcal vaccine as a control. The material sequenced was peripheral blood, taken 28 days after the second dose of the MenACWY control vaccine. The CDR3: CASRKQFF. The CDR3 DNA reads TGTGCCAGCAGAAAGCAGTTCTTC.